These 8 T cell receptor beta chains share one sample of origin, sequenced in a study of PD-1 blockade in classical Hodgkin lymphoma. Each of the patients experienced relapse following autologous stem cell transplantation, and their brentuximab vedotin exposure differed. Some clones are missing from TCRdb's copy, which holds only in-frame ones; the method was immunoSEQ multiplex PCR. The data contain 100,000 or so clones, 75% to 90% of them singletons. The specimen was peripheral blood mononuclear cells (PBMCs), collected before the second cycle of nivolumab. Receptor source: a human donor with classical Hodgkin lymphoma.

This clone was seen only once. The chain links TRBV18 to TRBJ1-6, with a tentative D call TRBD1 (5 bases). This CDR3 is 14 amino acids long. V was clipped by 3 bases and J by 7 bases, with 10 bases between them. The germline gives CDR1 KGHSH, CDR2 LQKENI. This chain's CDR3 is CASSPNQGNSPLHF. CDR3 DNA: TGTGCCAGCTCACCCAATCAGGGCAATTCACCCCTCCACTTT.

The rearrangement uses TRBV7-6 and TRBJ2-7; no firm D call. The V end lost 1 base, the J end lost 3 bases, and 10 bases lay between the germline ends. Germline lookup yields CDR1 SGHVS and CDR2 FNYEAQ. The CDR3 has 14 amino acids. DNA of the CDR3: TGTGCCAGCAGCTTAGGGTCTACTGACTACGAGCAGTACTTC. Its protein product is CASSLGSTDYEQYF.

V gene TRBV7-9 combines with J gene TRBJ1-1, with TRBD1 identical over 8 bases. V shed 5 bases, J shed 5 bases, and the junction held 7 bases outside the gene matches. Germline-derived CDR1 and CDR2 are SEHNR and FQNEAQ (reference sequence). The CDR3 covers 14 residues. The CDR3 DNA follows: TGTGCCAGCAGCGGACAGGGCGGGAGGACTGAAGCTTTCTTT. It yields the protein CASSGQGGRTEAFF. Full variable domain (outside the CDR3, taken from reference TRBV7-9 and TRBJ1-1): DTGVSQNPRHKITKRGQNVTFRCDPISEHNRLYWYRQTLGQGPEFLTYFQNEAQLEKSRLLSDRFSAERPKGSFSTLEIQRTEQGDSAMYLCASSGQGGRTEAFFGQGTRLTVV.

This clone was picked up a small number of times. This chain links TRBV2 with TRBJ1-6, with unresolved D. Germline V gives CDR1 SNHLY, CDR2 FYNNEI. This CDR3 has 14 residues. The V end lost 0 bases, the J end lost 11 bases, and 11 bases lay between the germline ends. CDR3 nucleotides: TGTGCCAGCAGTGAAGCAGGAAAAGATCCACCCCTCCACTTT. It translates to CASSEAGKDPPLHF.

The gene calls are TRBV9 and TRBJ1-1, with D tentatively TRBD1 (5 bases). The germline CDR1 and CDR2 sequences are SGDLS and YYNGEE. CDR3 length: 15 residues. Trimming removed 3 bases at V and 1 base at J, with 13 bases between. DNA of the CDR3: TGTGCCAGCAGCGCAGCGAGTGGGGCGAACACTGAAGCTTTCTTT. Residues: CASSAASGANTEAFF. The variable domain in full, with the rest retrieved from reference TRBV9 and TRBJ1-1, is DSGVTQTPKHLITATGQRVTLRCSPRSGDLSVYWYQQSLDQGLQFLIQYYNGEERAKGNILERFSAQQFPDLHSELNLSSLELGDSALYFCASSAASGANTEAFFGQGTRLTVV.

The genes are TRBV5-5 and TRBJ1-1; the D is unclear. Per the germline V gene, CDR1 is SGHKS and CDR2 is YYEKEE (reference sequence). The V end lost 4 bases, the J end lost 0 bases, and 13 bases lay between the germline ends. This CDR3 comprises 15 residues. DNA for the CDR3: TGTGCCAGCAGCGACCCCCTGGGCCTGAACACTGAAGCTTTCTTT. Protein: CASSDPLGLNTEAFF.

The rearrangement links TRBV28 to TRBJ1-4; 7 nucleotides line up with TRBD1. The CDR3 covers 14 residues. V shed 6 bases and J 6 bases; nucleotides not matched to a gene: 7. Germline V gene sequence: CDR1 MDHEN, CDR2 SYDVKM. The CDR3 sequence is CASRTQGLDEKLFF. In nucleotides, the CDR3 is TGTGCCAGCAGGACACAGGGGTTGGATGAAAAACTGTTTTTT.

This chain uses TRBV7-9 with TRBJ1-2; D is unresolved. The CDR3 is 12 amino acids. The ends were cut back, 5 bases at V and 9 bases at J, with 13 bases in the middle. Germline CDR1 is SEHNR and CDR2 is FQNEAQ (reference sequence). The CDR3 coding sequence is TGTGCCAGCAGCACCCGGACGACCAGCTACACCTTC. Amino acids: CASSTRTTSYTF.